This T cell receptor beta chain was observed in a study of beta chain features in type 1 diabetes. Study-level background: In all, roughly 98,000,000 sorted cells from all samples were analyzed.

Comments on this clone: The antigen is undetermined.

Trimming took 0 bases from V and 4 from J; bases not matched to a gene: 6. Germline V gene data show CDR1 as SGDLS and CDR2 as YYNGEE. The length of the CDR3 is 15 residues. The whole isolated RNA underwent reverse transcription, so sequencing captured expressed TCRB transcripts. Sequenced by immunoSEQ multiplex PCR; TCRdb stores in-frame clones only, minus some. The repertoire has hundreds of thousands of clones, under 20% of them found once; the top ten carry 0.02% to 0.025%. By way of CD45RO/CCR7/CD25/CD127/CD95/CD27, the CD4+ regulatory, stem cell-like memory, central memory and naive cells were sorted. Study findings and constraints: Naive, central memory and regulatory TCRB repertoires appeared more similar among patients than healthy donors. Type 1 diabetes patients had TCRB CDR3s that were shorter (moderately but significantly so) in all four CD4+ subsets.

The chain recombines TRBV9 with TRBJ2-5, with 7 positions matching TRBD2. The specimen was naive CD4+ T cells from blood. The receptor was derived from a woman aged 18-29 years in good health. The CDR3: CASSVAAGAGETQYF. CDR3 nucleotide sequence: TGTGCCAGCAGCGTAGCCGCGGGAGCGGGAGAGACCCAGTACTTC.